This entry concerns a single T cell receptor beta chain. These data are taken from a study of blood T cell repertoires in COVID-19. CDR1 is SGHRS and CDR2 is YFSETQ in the germline V gene. The CDR3 loop spans 15 amino acids. The trim removed 8 bases at V and 0 bases at J, leaving 10 bases unmatched. Using immunoSEQ multiplex PCR, the repertoire was profiled, and TCRdb retains in-frame clones only, with some absent. The sample lists 130,000 or so clones; roughly 84% were seen once. Sample: peripheral blood. The clonotype was recovered from a man aged 30 to 45 with COVID-19, enrolled during active disease. This chain links TRBV5-1 with TRBJ1-2; 7 nucleotides match TRBD1. CDR3: CASRTGDITNYGYTF. The CDR3 region has the DNA TGCGCCAGTCGGACAGGTGATATCACTAACTATGGCTACACCTTC.